This note documents a single T cell receptor beta chain sequence. Its antigen is still unknown. This record comes from a study of cytomegalovirus exposure and HLA in healthy donors. General study results and limits: The study found most TCR sequences rare, yet found some public TCRs in many donors.

Method: immunoSEQ multiplex PCR; TCRdb's copy keeps in-frame clones and lacks some. The profile shows some 200,000 clones, around 90% of them singletons. The CDR3 loop spans 12 amino acids. The ends were cut back, 7 bases at V and 1 base at J, with 7 bases in the middle. Looked up from germline, CDR1 is GTSNPN and CDR2 is SVGIG (reference sequence). The source of this sequence is a woman aged 18-30 years in good health and CMV-seronegative. The chain couples TRBV30 to TRBJ1-4; D is undetermined. The specimen was PBMCs. CDR3 nucleotide sequence: TGTGCCTTCCTGTTAACTAATGAAAAACTGTTTTTT. Its protein product is CAFLLTNEKLFF.